This T cell receptor beta chain is drawn from a study of shared clonotypes between healthy human individuals. Study details: The study used three CD4 naive, three CD4 memory, two CD8 naive and one CD8 memory plate per donor.

Germline values: CDR1 MDHEN, CDR2 SYDVKM. V gave up 5 bases and J gave up 1 base, with 18 bases separating them. The CDR3 has 17 amino acids. Assay used: immunoSEQ multiplex PCR; TCRdb lists only in-frame clones, some missing. The repertoire holds approximately 2,000,000 clones, with 80% to 95% as singletons. This TCR was sampled from a man younger than 30 in good health. Some clones in this sample may be carry-over from other donors' samples. Sequencing was done on a sample of naive CD4+ T cells from PBMCs. Subset noted: CD45RA+ positively selected. This sequence joins TRBV28 and TRBJ1-5; D is ambiguous. CDR3 DNA sequence: TGTGCCAGCAGTCCCTCCGCCAGAGCAGAGAGCAATCAGCCCCAGCATTTT. Amino acid sequence: CASSPSARAESNQPQHF.